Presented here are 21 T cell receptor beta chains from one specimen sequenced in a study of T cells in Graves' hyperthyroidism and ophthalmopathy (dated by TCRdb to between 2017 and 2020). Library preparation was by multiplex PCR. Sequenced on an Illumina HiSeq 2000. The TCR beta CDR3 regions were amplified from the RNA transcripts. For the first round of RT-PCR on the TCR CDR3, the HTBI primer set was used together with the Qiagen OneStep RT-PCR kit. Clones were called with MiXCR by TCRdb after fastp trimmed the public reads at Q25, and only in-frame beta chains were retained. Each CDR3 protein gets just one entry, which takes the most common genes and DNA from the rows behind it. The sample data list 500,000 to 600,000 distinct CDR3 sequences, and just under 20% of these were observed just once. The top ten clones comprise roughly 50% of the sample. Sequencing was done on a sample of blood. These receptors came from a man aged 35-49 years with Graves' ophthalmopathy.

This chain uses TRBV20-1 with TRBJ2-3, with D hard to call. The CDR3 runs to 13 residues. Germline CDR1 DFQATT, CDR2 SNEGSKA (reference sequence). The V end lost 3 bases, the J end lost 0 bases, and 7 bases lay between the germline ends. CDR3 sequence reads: CSASRGSTDTQYF. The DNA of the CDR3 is TGCAGTGCTAGTAGAGGCAGCACAGATACGCAGTATTTT.

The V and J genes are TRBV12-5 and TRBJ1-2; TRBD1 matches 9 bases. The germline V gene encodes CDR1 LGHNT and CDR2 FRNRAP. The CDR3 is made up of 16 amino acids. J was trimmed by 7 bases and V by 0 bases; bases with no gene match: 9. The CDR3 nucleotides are TGTGCTAGTGGTTTGGTACTTGGGGACAGGGTGCCTGGCTACACCTTC. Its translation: CASGLVLGDRVPGYTF. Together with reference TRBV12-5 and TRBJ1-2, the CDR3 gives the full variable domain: DARVTQTPRHKVTEMGQEVTMRCQPILGHNTVFWYRQTMMQGLELLAYFRNRAPLDDSGMPKDRFSAEMPDATLATLKIQPSEPRDSAVYFCASGLVLGDRVPGYTFGSGTRLTVV.

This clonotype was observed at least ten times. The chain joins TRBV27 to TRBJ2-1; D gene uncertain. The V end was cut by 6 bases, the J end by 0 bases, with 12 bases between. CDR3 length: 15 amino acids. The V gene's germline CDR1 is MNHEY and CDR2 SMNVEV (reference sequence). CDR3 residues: CASSPRPSSYNEQFF. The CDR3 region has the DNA TGTGCCAGCAGCCCACGACCTAGCTCCTACAATGAGCAGTTCTTC.

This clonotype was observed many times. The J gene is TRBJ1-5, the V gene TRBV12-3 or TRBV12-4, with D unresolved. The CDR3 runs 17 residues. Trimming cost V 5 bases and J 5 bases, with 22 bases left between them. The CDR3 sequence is CASSTDPTGRPDQPQHF. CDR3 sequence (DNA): TGTGCCAGCAGTACCGACCCCACGGGGAGACCTGATCAGCCCCAGCATTTT.

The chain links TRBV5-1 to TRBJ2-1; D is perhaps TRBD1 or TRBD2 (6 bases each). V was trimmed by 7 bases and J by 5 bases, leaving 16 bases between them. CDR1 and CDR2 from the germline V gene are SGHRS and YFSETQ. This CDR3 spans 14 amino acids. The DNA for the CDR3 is TGCGCCAGCTTTTTGAGGGGGGTGGACAATGAGCAGTTCTTC. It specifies CASFLRGVDNEQFF.

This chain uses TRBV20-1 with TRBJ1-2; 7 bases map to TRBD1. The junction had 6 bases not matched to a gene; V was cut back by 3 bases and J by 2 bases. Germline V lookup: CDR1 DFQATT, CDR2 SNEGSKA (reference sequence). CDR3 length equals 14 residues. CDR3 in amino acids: CSARGAQGNYGYTF. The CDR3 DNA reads TGCAGTGCTAGGGGGGCACAGGGGAACTATGGCTACACCTTC.

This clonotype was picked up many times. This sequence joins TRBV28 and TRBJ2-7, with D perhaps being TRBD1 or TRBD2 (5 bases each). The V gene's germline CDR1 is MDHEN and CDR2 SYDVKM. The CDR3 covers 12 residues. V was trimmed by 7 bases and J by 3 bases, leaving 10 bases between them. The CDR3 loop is CASTGDVYEQYF. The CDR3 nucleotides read TGTGCCAGCACCGGGGACGTCTACGAGCAGTACTTC.

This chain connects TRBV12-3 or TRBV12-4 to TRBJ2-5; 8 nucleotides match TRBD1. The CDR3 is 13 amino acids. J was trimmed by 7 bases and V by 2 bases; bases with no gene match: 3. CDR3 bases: TGTGCCAGCAGTTTACAGGGGGCGGTGACCCAGTACTTC. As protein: CASSLQGAVTQYF.

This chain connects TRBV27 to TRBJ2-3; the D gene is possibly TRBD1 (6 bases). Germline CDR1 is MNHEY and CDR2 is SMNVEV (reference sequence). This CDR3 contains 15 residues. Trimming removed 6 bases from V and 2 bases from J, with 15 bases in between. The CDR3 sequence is CASRTGTSLTDTQYF. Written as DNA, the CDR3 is TGTGCCAGCAGAACCGGGACATCTCTCACAGATACGCAGTATTTT.

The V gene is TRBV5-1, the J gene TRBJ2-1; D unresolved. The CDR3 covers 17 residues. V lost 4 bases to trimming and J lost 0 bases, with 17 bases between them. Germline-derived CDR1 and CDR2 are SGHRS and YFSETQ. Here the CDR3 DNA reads TGCGCCAGCAGCCCCCCGGGCGTCGTGAGCTCCTACAATGAGCAGTTCTTC. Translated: CASSPPGVVSSYNEQFF.

CDR3 sequence (DNA): TGTGCCAGTCAGGGTTTTAATTCACCCCTCCACTTT. Translation gives CASQGFNSPLHF. The chain has TRBV6-1 and TRBJ1-6, with D perhaps matching TRBD1 (5 bases). Trimming pared 9 bases from V and 6 bases from J, leaving 9 bases between. This CDR3 is 12 amino acids long. The germline gives CDR1 MNHNS, CDR2 SASEGT.

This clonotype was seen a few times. The CDR3 nucleotides read TGTGCCAGTGCTGACCCCACGGTGGGCTACGAGCAGTACTTC. Translating it yields CASADPTVGYEQYF. The rearrangement uses TRBV6-1 and TRBJ2-7; D gene unclear. Germline loops: CDR1 MNHNS, CDR2 SASEGT. Trimming took 9 bases from V and 3 from J, leaving 18 bases between them. The CDR3 loop spans 14 amino acids.

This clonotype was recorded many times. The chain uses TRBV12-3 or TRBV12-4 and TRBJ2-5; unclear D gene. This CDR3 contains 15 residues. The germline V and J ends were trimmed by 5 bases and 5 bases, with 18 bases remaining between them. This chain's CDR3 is CASSPNKGGRETQYF. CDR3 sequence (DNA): TGTGCCAGCAGTCCCAATAAAGGCGGAAGGGAGACCCAGTACTTC.

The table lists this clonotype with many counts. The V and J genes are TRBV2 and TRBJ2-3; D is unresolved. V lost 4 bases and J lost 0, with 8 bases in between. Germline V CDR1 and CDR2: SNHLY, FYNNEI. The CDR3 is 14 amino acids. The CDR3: CASSGSDSTDTQYF. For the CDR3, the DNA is TGTGCCAGCAGTGGTTCAGACAGCACAGATACGCAGTATTTT.

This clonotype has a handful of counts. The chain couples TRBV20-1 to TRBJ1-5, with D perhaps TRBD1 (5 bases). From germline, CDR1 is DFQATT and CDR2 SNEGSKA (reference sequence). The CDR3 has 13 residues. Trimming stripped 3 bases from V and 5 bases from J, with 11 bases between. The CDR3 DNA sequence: TGCAGTGCTAGGGGGCATTCAGATCAGCCCCAGCATTTT. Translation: CSARGHSDQPQHF.

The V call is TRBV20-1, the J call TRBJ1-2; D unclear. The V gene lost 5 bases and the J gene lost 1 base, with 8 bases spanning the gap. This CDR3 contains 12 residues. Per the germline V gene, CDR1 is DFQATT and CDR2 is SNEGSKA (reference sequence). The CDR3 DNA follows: TGCAGTGCTTGGGCAATTAACTATGGCTACACCTTC. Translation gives CSAWAINYGYTF.

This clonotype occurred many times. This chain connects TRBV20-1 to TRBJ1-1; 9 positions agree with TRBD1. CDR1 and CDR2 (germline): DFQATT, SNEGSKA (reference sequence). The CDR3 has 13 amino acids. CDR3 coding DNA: TGCAGCTCCGGGACAGGGTTGAGCACTGAAGCTTTCTTT. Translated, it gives CSSGTGLSTEAFF.

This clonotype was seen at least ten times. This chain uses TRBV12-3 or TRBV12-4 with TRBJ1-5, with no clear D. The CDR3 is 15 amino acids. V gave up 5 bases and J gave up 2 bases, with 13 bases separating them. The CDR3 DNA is TGTGCCAGCAGTCCCCGCGGGGTTGGCAATCAGCCCCAGCATTTT. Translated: CASSPRGVGNQPQHF.

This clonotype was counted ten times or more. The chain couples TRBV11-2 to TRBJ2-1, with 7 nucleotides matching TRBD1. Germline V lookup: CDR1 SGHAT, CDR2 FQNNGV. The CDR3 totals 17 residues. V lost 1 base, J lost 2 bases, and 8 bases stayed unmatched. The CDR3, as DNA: TGTGCCAGCAGCTTAGGGGGTATGACAGGGCCCTACAATGAGCAGTTCTTC. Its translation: CASSLGGMTGPYNEQFF.

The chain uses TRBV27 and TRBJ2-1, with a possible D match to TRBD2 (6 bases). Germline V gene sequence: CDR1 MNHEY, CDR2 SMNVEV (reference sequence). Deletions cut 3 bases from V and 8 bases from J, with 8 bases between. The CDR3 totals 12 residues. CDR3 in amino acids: CASSFGSDEQFF. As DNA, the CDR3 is TGTGCCAGCAGTTTCGGGAGCGATGAGCAGTTCTTC.

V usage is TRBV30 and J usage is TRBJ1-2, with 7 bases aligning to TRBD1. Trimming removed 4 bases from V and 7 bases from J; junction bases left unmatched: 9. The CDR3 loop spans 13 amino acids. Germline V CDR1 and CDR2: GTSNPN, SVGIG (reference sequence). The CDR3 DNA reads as TGTGCCTGGAATATACAGGGGTACGGTGGCTACACCTTC. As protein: CAWNIQGYGGYTF.